This entry lists 27 T cell receptor beta chains sequenced from one sample in a study of patients and donors after allogeneic stem cell transplantation. Each CDR3 protein is one row after TCRdb ran MiXCR on the RT-PCR reads. The sample has about 200,000 distinct CDR3 sequences, less than 45% seen once. The sample comprised blood, either unsorted or a sorted T cell fraction (not recorded which). These TCRs come from a human donor who was either an allogeneic HSCT recipient or a stem cell or donor lymphocyte infusion donor (not recorded which). It is not recorded whose cells these are; they may come from a transplant donor.

V is TRBV4-3 and J is TRBJ1-1, with D possibly being TRBD1 (6 bases). The CDR3 spans 17 residues. Germline values: CDR1 LGHNA, CDR2 YSLEER. The V end lost 4 bases, the J end lost 1 base, and 19 bases lay between the germline ends. The CDR3 here is CASSPQGGRGTNTEAFF. CDR3 nucleotides: TGCGCCAGCAGCCCCCAGGGTGGCAGGGGAACGAACACTGAAGCTTTCTTT.

J is TRBJ2-7 and V is TRBV27; D possibly corresponds to TRBD1 (9 bases). V was pared by 8 bases and J by 0 bases, with 20 bases between. Germline lookup yields CDR1 MNHEY and CDR2 SMNVEV (reference sequence). The CDR3 loop spans 16 amino acids. CDR3 residues: CASGDRVSGSSYEQYF. As DNA, the CDR3 is TGTGCCAGCGGGGACAGGGTCAGCGGGAGCTCCTACGAGCAGTACTTC.

V gene TRBV7-6 combines with J gene TRBJ1-4; 9 bases line up with TRBD1. CDR1 and CDR2 (germline): SGHVS, FNYEAQ. The CDR3 covers 14 residues. V was pared by 5 bases and J by 4 bases, with 2 bases of the junction left unmatched. CDR3 in DNA: TGTGCCAGCAGCCAGGACAGGGGTAATGAAAAACTGTTTTTT. Its protein is CASSQDRGNEKLFF.

The gene calls are TRBV5-1 and TRBJ2-5; 13 nucleotides match TRBD2. Germline CDR1 reads SGHRS; CDR2 reads YFSETQ. V lost 4 bases to trimming and J lost 2 bases; unmatched junction nucleotides: 8. The CDR3 sequence is 17 residues long. The chain's CDR3 is CASSPGTSGAAQETQYF. As DNA, the CDR3 is TGCGCCAGCAGCCCTGGGACTAGCGGGGCTGCACAAGAGACCCAGTACTTC.

The chain joins TRBV27 to TRBJ1-2; possible D gene TRBD1, 6 bases. Germline values: CDR1 MNHEY, CDR2 SMNVEV (reference sequence). Trimming removed 3 bases at V and 8 bases at J, with 13 bases between. This CDR3 has 13 amino acids. The CDR3 spells CASSFPGARGYTF. CDR3 coding DNA: TGTGCCAGCAGTTTCCCGGGGGCGCGGGGCTACACCTTC.

This clonotype was observed a few times. The chain couples TRBV7-2 to TRBJ1-6; 10 nucleotides agree with TRBD1. V trimming: 4 bases; J trimming: 7 bases; junction bases outside the gene matches: 4. Germline-derived CDR1 and CDR2 are SGHTA and FQGNSA. This CDR3 has 15 residues. The CDR3 here is CASSSRTGGNSPLHF. CDR3 coding DNA: TGTGCCAGCAGCTCTAGGACAGGGGGGAATTCACCCCTCCACTTT.

The chain joins TRBV7-8 to TRBJ2-3; 8 bases line up with TRBD2. The CDR3 is made up of 16 amino acids. J lost 8 bases, V lost 5 bases, and 15 bases had no gene match. Germline V gene data show CDR1 as SGHVS and CDR2 as FQNEAQ. In DNA form, the CDR3 reads TGTGCCAGCAGCCCAAGCCCCGGGACTAGTCCATCTACGCAGTATTTT. It specifies CASSPSPGTSPSTQYF. The complete variable domain, with remaining parts taken from reference TRBV7-8 and TRBJ2-3, reads GAGVSQSPRYKVAKRGQDVALRCDPISGHVSLFWYQQALGQGPEFLTYFQNEAQLDKSGLPSDRFFAERPEGSVSTLKIQRTQQEDSAVYLCASSPSPGTSPSTQYFGPGTRLTVL.

V gene TRBV7-9 combines with J gene TRBJ1-2; tentatively, D is TRBD1 (6 bases). V dropped 5 bases and J dropped 3 bases, with 13 bases sitting between them. The length of the CDR3 is 14 residues. In germline, CDR1 is SEHNR, CDR2 FQNEAQ (reference sequence). The chain's CDR3 is CASSIQTGHYGYTF. CDR3 in DNA: TGTGCCAGCAGCATTCAAACAGGGCACTATGGCTACACCTTC.

The chain carries TRBV4-1 and TRBJ2-5; the D gene is possibly TRBD2 (6 bases). CDR1 is MGHRA and CDR2 is YSYEKL in the germline V gene. This CDR3 region has 15 residues. Between the trimmed V and J ends, which lost 2 bases and 7 bases, there was a span of 17 bases. CDR3 loop: CASSQPGTERVTQYF. The CDR3 coding sequence is TGCGCCAGCAGCCAACCAGGGACCGAGCGGGTGACCCAGTACTTC.

The CDR3 nucleotides read TGTGCCAGCAGCGTACAGGGCGGCTCCTACGAGCAGTACTTC. Residues: CASSVQGGSYEQYF. The chain couples TRBV9 to TRBJ2-7, with D possibly TRBD1 on 5 matching bases. Germline assignment: CDR1 SGDLS and CDR2 YYNGEE. V lost 1 base and J lost 0, with 8 bases in between. This CDR3 region has 14 residues.

The chain uses TRBV4-3 and TRBJ2-7, with TRBD2 matching 8 bases. The germline CDR1 and CDR2 sequences are LGHNA and YSLEER. The CDR3 has 15 residues. V lost 0 bases, J lost 3 bases, and 4 bases stayed unmatched. The CDR3 sequence: CASSQDRLAGYEQYF. In DNA form, the CDR3 reads TGCGCCAGCAGCCAAGATCGGCTAGCGGGCTACGAGCAGTACTTC.

This clonotype showed up just once. The chain links TRBV25-1 to TRBJ2-7; 7 nucleotides match TRBD1. CDR1 is MGHDK, CDR2 SYGVNS, per germline. V shed 4 bases, J shed 9 bases, and the junction held 18 bases outside the gene matches. The CDR3 totals 16 residues. CDR3 region: CASSGRPTGSFRWQYF. The CDR3 DNA follows: TGTGCCAGCAGTGGGCGACCGACAGGGTCTTTTCGTTGGCAGTACTTC.

To note about this clonotype: Because the CDR3 is missing its conserved closing phenylalanine or tryptophan, this is likely a read error. This chain uses TRBV20-1 with TRBJ1-5; tentative D call: TRBD1 (5 bases). The CDR3 contains 14 residues. Trimming removed 5 bases at V and 0 bases at J, with 11 bases between. Germline CDR1 DFQATT, CDR2 SNEGSKA (reference sequence). The CDR3 spells CSAGGAVSNQPQHS. In DNA form, the CDR3 reads TGCAGTGCTGGAGGGGCCGTTAGCAATCAGCCCCAGCATTCT.

The chain employs TRBV7-9 and TRBJ2-7; 11 nucleotides match TRBD2. The CDR3 is 17 residues long. Germline V lookup: CDR1 SEHNR, CDR2 FQNEAQ (reference sequence). The V segment lost 7 bases and the J segment 1 base; nucleotides outside the gene matches: 12. The CDR3 bases are TGTGCCAGCACTACTGCTCAGACTAGCGGGAATTCCTACGAGCAGTACTTC. This codes for CASTTAQTSGNSYEQYF. The whole variable domain, remainder taken from reference TRBV7-9 and TRBJ2-7, is DTGVSQNPRHKITKRGQNVTFRCDPISEHNRLYWYRQTLGQGPEFLTYFQNEAQLEKSRLLSDRFSAERPKGSFSTLEIQRTEQGDSAMYLCASTTAQTSGNSYEQYFGPGTRLTVT.

CDR3 protein: CASNYATGRSGNTIYF. The CDR3 DNA sequence: TGTGCCAGCAACTACGCGACGGGGAGGTCTGGAAACACCATATATTTT. The chain couples TRBV28 to TRBJ1-3, with no clear D. Trimming removed 7 bases from V and 1 base from J, with 17 bases in between. From germline, CDR1 is MDHEN and CDR2 SYDVKM. The CDR3 runs to 16 residues.

The V call is TRBV6-5, the J call TRBJ2-3; 14 bases match TRBD2. Unmatched junction bases numbered 6, after V lost 4 bases and J lost 6 bases. Germline CDR1 is MNHEY and CDR2 is SVGAGI. The CDR3 consists of 16 residues. CDR3 nucleotide sequence: TGTGCCAGCAGTTCGTTGGGACTAGCGGGAGAGGATACGCAGTATTTT. It yields the protein CASSSLGLAGEDTQYF.

The chain recombines TRBV12-3 or TRBV12-4 with TRBJ2-1; no reliable D call. V lost 4 bases to trimming and J lost 0 bases, with 10 bases between them. The CDR3 has 15 residues. CDR3 amino acids: CASSSEEISYNEQFF. DNA for the CDR3: TGTGCCAGCAGTTCCGAGGAGATCTCCTACAATGAGCAGTTCTTC.

The genes are TRBV24-1 and TRBJ2-5; D is uncertain. CDR1 and CDR2 (germline): KGHDR, SFDVKD. This CDR3 spans 12 amino acids. V was pared by 1 base and J by 4 bases, with 3 bases between. The CDR3 is CATSDFGETQYF. CDR3 coding DNA: TGTGCCACCAGTGATTTCGGAGAGACCCAGTACTTC.

The sample holds many counts of this clonotype. Germline is not matched at one junction end, which may reflect a read error. V and J are TRBV2 and TRBJ1-5, with D possibly being TRBD1 (5 bases). The CDR3 is 14 residues long. The V gene's germline CDR1 is SNHLY and CDR2 FYNNEI. For the CDR3, the DNA is TGTGCCAGCAGTGACGACAGTAGCTATCAGCCCCAGCATTTT. Translating it yields CASSDDSSYQPQHF.

A few counts support this clonotype. The V gene is TRBV6-5, the J gene TRBJ1-6, with 8 positions matching TRBD1. The ends lost 3 bases at V and 9 bases at J; junction bases unmatched: 7. Germline V gene sequence: CDR1 MNHEY, CDR2 SVGAGI. The length of the CDR3 is 15 residues. This chain's CDR3 is CASSYDRGGGSPLHF. CDR3 DNA: TGTGCCAGCAGTTATGACAGGGGAGGAGGTTCACCCCTCCACTTT.

V and J are TRBV12-3 or TRBV12-4 and TRBJ1-2, with D possibly matching TRBD1 (5 bases). The CDR3 runs 15 residues. Trimming took 7 bases from V and 5 from J, leaving 20 bases between them. The CDR3 reads CASILVGQGNYGYTF. The CDR3 bases are TGTGCCAGCATCCTAGTTGGCCAGGGAAATTATGGCTACACCTTC.

The chain links TRBV4-1 to TRBJ1-2, with no clear D. Germline-derived CDR1 and CDR2 are MGHRA and YSYEKL. The V gene lost 1 base and the J gene lost 1 base, with 7 bases spanning the gap. The CDR3 length is 14 residues. For the CDR3, the DNA is TGCGCCAGCAGCCAAGTGTCGGGTAACTATGGCTACACCTTC. As protein: CASSQVSGNYGYTF.

This clonotype was counted only a few times. The chain employs TRBV7-6 and TRBJ2-2; 7 bases match TRBD1. Germline V gene sequence: CDR1 SGHVS, CDR2 FNYEAQ. The V gene end was trimmed by 1 base and the J gene end by 4 bases; junction bases not matched to a gene: 3. The CDR3 is 15 amino acids. The chain's CDR3 is CASSLVGTATGELFF. In DNA, the CDR3 is TGTGCCAGCAGCTTAGTCGGGACAGCCACCGGGGAGCTGTTTTTT.

This chain links TRBV6-5 with TRBJ1-5; D remains ambiguous. CDR3 length equals 13 residues. In germline, CDR1 is MNHEY, CDR2 SVGAGI. V was clipped by 2 bases and J by 6 bases, with 8 bases between them. CDR3 protein: CASSYIEGQPQHF. CDR3 bases: TGTGCCAGCAGTTACATTGAGGGTCAGCCCCAGCATTTT.

The chain links TRBV6-5 to TRBJ1-5, with unresolved D. V shed 4 bases and J shed 2 bases, with 15 bases lying between them. CDR3 length: 16 residues. Germline V gene data show CDR1 as MNHEY and CDR2 as SVGAGI. The CDR3 region has the DNA TGTGCCAGCAGTTCACAGTCCCGAAGGGGCAATCAGCCCCAGCATTTT. Its protein product is CASSSQSRRGNQPQHF.

The V and J genes are TRBV7-9 and TRBJ2-3, with 7 bases aligning to TRBD1. The CDR3 is 15 residues long. With 4 bases clipped from V and 2 bases from J, the junction kept 6 bases outside the gene matches. CDR1 is SEHNR, CDR2 FQNEAQ, per germline (reference sequence). CDR3 loop: CASSYTGTATDTQYF. The CDR3 DNA sequence: TGTGCCAGCAGCTATACCGGGACAGCCACAGATACGCAGTATTTT. The full variable domain, rest sourced from reference TRBV7-9 and TRBJ2-3, is DTGVSQNPRHKITKRGQNVTFRCDPISEHNRLYWYRQTLGQGPEFLTYFQNEAQLEKSRLLSDRFSAERPKGSFSTLEIQRTEQGDSAMYLCASSYTGTATDTQYFGPGTRLTVL.

This clonotype has more than one count but fewer than ten. V gene TRBV20-1 combines with J gene TRBJ2-3; no reliable D call. The CDR3 runs 10 residues. The germline V gene encodes CDR1 DFQATT and CDR2 SNEGSKA (reference sequence). CDR3 DNA sequence: TGCAGCGCGCCCCGGGATACGCAGTATTTT. Amino acid sequence: CSAPRDTQYF.